This T cell receptor (beta chain) was identified in a study of blood T cell repertoires in COVID-19. Background on the study: Both acute and convalescent COVID-19 samples were obtained from the United States, Italy and Spain.

Germline V gene data show CDR1 as LGHDT and CDR2 as YNNKEL (reference sequence). V was cut by 0 bases and J by 5 bases, with 13 bases left in between. This CDR3 is built from 15 residues. Here immunoSEQ multiplex PCR was the method, and the copy in TCRdb shows in-frame clones only, minus some. The sample consists of some 20,000 clones, roughly nine tenths of them appearing once. The sample consisted of peripheral blood. The chain links TRBV3-1 (or the pseudogene TRBV3-2) to TRBJ1-2, with a weak D call TRBD1 (6 bases). This TCR was recovered from a human donor in a cohort sampled during active COVID-19. DNA of the CDR3: TGTGCCAGCAGCCAAGAAGCTCCACAGGGTTATGGCTACACCTTC. Protein: CASSQEAPQGYGYTF.